Listed here is a single TCR beta chain. These data belong to a study of blood T cells in healthy people across ages. CDR1 and CDR2 (germline): SGHVS, FQNEAQ. V was clipped by 5 bases and J by 0 bases; unmatched bases: 4. The CDR3 spans 14 residues. Combining a sample-barcoded 5' primer with a J-beta primer mix, a second PCR ran for roughly 6 to 12 cycles. Via MiXCR, TCRdb re-called the 5' RACE reads, giving one row per CDR3 protein. Here the sample spans around 1,000,000 distinct CDR3 sequences, about 25% being singletons. The same data also went into a second study, on T cells of mothers and their children.

This sequence was found in a girl aged 2 to 9 in good health. J is TRBJ2-7 and V is TRBV7-8; 7 nucleotides agree with TRBD1. Sequenced material: blood. The CDR3 DNA reads as TGTGCCAGCAGCCACAGGGGTGGCTCCTACGAGCAGTACTTC. It is translated as CASSHRGGSYEQYF. The full variable domain, its missing parts supplied by reference TRBV7-8 and TRBJ2-7, is GAGVSQSPRYKVAKRGQDVALRCDPISGHVSLFWYQQALGQGPEFLTYFQNEAQLDKSGLPSDRFFAERPEGSVSTLKIQRTQQEDSAVYLCASSHRGGSYEQYFGPGTRLTVT.